What follows is one T cell receptor beta chain and its context. The specificity of this receptor is unknown. No much larger clone is present one base from it, and per-base qualities are unavailable. Enrolling through a virtual design, the prospective study's participants ranged in age from roughly 18 to 90 years and lived across 20 to 25 United States geographic areas. In the prospective study, cohorts were assigned on the basis of participant-reported clinical history obtained from a screening survey and a study questionnaire. In the prospective study, whole blood, serum and a nasopharyngeal or oropharyngeal swab were collected from each participant by mobile phlebotomists. Participants in the prospective study had the option to provide additional blood draws and questionnaires over a roughly 2-month period. Before DNA extraction, prospective study blood samples were shipped either frozen or at room temperature.

This entry comes from a study of blood T cell repertoires in COVID-19 (dated by TCRdb to between 2020 and 2021). Context from the whole study: Recovered participants in ImmuneRACE Cohort 3 were defined as having two consecutive negative NP/OP PCR tests, clearance from a healthcare professional, or resolution of symptoms. A freely available public database, intended as a resource for researchers studying the immune response to SARS-CoV-2, is where the repertoires were released. Samples came from the ongoing ImmuneRACE study (first 160 participants) plus 1,254 subjects from 6 global collaborators. The sample metadata nearly always contained a de-identified subject ID, COVID-19 status, age in years and sex. Subjects who had been exposed to COVID-19, were actively infected with it, or had recovered from it provided the deeply sampled blood TCRbeta repertoires that made up the dataset. Samples covering the acute and convalescent phases of COVID-19 were provided by collaborators in the United States, Italy and Spain. The material from the prospective study consisted of cDNA or gDNA derived from T cells, B-cell-depleted T cells, or PBMCs. HLA class I and class II types, where available, came from metadata supplied by the sample provider rather than from assay-based typing. Overall study results and their limits: How much clinical and demographic metadata was included differed by source and by participant, and the metadata was provided uncurated.

TCRbeta CDR3 regions were amplified from genomic DNA using the immunoSEQ Assay, a bias-controlled multiplex PCR. In the source study's methods: The number of nucleated cells in each sample was estimated by amplification of reference gene primers within the assay. Sequence reads were collapsed and filtered to measure the absolute abundance of every unique TCRbeta CDR3 rearrangement. For each sample, productive Simpson clonality was calculated as the square root of Simpson's diversity index across productive rearrangements. The immuneACCESS repertoire file appears here via TCRdb, limited to in-frame rearrangements. These files lack a portion of the clones; in checked studies, under half of the deficit traces to unresolved V genes, and the cause of the others is not known. Clonal size and the V and J genes are those of that table, whereas D and trimming came from the DNA. The sample data list about 170,000 clones, and 70% to 85% of these were observed just once. The ten largest clones add up to 19% of the sample.

CDR1 SEHNR and CDR2 FQNEAQ were looked up in the germline V gene (reference sequence). From the cysteine up to the phenylalanine, the CDR3 has a length of 15 residues. This entry keeps only the CDR3 DNA: 45 bases, framed from base 1. At the junction V is shortened by 4 bases and J by 8 bases, with 17 bases in between. The V and J segments used are TRBV7-9 and TRBJ1-4, and the D gene may be TRBD1, 5 bases matching. Specimen: PBMCs or T cells enriched from blood (not recorded which). The receptor's source is a woman aged 70-85 years in a cohort exposed to, infected with or recovered from COVID-19 (not recorded which). The nucleotide sequence reads as follows: TGTGCCAGCAGCTCGGGGACTACGGGCGGGGAAAAACTGTTTTTT. Translation gives CASSSGTTGGEKLFF.